Sequencing of this T cell receptor beta chain was carried out in a study of T cells in Graves' hyperthyroidism and ophthalmopathy. Findings of the study overall: Ophthalmopathy was distinguished from stable hyperthyroidism by 13 V-J signatures.

The sample holds a few counts of this clonotype. Its antigen is as yet unknown. It was considered stable Graves' hyperthyroidism when ophthalmopathy did not progress within 18 months. Trimming took 2 bases from V and 0 from J; bases not matched to a gene: 3. Germline CDR1 is SGHRS and CDR2 is YFSETQ. CDR3 size: 16 residues. The source material, RNA transcripts, was used to amplify TCR beta CDR3 regions. When the TCR CDR3 underwent first-round RT-PCR, the HTBI primer set was used. In TCRdb, the multiplex PCR reads were re-called with MiXCR into one record per CDR3 protein. Here the sample spans 450,000 to 650,000 distinct CDR3 sequences, about a fifth being singletons.

This TCR came from a man aged 18-30 years with Graves' hyperthyroidism. Specimen: blood. The chain couples TRBV5-1 to TRBJ2-2; TRBD2 agrees at 8 bases. The CDR3 sequence is CASSFLTSANTGELFF. CDR3 bases: TGCGCCAGCAGCTTCTTGACTAGCGCGAACACCGGGGAGCTGTTTTTT. Full variable domain (missing parts from reference TRBV5-1 and TRBJ2-2): KAGVTQTPRYLIKTRGQQVTLSCSPISGHRSVSWYQQTPGQGLQFLFEYFSETQRNKGNFPGRFSGRQFSNSRSEMNVSTLELGDSALYLCASSFLTSANTGELFFGEGSRLTVL.